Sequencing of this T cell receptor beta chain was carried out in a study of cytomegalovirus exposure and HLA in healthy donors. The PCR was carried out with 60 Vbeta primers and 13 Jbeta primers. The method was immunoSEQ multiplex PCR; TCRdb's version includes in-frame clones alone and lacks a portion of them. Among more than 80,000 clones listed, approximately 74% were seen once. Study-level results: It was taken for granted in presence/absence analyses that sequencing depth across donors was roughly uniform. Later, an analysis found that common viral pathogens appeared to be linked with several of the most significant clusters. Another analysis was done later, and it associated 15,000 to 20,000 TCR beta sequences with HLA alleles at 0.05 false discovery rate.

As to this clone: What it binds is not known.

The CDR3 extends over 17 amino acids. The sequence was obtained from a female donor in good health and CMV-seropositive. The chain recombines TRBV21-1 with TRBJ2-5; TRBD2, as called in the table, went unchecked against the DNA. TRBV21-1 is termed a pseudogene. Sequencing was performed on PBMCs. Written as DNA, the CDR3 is TGTGCCAGCAGCAACGGAGAAATACGAAGCACTCAAGAGACCCAGTACTTC. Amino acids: CASSNGEIRSTQETQYF.